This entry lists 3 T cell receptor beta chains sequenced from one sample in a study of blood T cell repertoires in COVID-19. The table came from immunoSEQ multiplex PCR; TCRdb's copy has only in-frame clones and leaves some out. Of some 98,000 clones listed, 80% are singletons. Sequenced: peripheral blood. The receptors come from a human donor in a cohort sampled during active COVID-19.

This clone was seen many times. Here the CDR3 reads CSASHRGLGEQYF. The CDR3 nucleotides are TGCAGTGCTAGTCACAGGGGGCTGGGTGAGCAGTACTTC. The chain has TRBV20-1 and TRBJ2-7; 9 bases align to TRBD1. The J segment lost 7 bases and the V segment lost 3 bases, leaving 7 bases of the junction unmatched. From germline, CDR1 is DFQATT and CDR2 SNEGSKA (reference sequence). The CDR3 loop spans 13 amino acids.

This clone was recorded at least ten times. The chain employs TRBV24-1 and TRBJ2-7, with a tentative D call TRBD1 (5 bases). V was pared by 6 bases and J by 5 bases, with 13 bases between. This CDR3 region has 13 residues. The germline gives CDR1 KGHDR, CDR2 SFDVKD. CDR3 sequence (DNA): TGTGCCACCAGTTCCGACAGAATCGACGAGCAGTACTTC. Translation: CATSSDRIDEQYF.

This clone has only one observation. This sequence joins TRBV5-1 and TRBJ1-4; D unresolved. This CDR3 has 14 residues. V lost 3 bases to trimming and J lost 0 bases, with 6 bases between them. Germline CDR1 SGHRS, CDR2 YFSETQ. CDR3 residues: CASSSGTTNEKLFF. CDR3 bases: TGCGCCAGCAGCTCAGGCACAACTAATGAAAAACTGTTTTTT.